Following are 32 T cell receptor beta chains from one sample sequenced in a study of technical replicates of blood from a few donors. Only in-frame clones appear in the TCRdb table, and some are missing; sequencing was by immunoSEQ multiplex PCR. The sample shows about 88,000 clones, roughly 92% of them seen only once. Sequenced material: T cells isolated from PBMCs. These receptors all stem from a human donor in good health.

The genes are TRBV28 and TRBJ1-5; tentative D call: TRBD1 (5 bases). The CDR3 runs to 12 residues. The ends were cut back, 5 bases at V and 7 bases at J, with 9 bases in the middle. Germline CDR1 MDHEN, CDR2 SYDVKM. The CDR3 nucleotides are TGTGCCAGCAGTCTAGACAGACAGCCCCAGCATTTT. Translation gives CASSLDRQPQHF.

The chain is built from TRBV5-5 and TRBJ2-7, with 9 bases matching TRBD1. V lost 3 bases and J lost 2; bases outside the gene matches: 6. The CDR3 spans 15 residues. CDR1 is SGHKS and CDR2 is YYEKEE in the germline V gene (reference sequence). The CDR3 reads CASSSPGQGAYEQYF. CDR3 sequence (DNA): TGTGCCAGCAGCTCGCCGGGACAGGGCGCCTACGAGCAGTACTTC.

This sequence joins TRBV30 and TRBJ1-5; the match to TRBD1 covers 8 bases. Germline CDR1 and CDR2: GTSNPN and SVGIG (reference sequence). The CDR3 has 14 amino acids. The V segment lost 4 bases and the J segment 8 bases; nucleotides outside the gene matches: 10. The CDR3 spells CAWTGAGGREPQHF. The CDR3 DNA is TGTGCCTGGACCGGGGCAGGGGGCCGTGAGCCCCAGCATTTT.

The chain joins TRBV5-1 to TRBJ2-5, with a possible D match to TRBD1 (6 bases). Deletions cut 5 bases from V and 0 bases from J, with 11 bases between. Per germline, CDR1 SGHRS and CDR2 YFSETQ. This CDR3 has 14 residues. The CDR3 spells CASRSTGNQETQYF. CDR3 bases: TGCGCCAGCAGGTCAACAGGGAACCAAGAGACCCAGTACTTC.

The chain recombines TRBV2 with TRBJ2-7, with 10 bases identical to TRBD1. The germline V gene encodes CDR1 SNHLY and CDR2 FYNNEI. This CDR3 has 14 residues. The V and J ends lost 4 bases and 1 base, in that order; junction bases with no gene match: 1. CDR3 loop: CASSGGQGSYEQYF. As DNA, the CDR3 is TGTGCCAGCAGTGGGGGACAGGGGTCCTACGAGCAGTACTTC.

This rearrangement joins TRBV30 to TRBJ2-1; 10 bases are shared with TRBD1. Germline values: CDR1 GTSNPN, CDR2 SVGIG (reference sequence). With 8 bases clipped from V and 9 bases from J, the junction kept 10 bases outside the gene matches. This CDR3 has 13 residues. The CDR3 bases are TGTGCCGTGTCCGACAGGGGGCGGGGTGAGCAGTTCTTC. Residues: CAVSDRGRGEQFF.

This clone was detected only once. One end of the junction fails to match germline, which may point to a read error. The CDR3 DNA follows: TGTGCCAGCAGTTCCGAGGATAGCCATCAGCCCCAGCATTTT. Translating gives CASSSEDSHQPQHF. This rearrangement joins TRBV6-5 to TRBJ1-5; D gene ambiguous. Germline values: CDR1 MNHEY, CDR2 SVGAGI. The CDR3 spans 14 residues.

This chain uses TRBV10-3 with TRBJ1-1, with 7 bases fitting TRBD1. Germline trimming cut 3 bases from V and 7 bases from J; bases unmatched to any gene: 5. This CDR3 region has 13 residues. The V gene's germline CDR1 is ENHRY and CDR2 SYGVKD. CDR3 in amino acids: CAISEGRDSEAFF. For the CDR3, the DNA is TGTGCCATCAGTGAAGGCCGGGACAGTGAAGCTTTCTTT.

In nucleotides, the CDR3 is TGTGCCAGCAGCCAATGGGGGGTCGGCCCAGATACGCAGTATTTT. Residues: CASSQWGVGPDTQYF. V and J are TRBV14 and TRBJ2-3, with D maybe TRBD2 (6 bases). V was cut by 2 bases and J by 4 bases, with 13 bases left in between. The germline CDR1 and CDR2 sequences are SGHDN and FVKESK. The CDR3 totals 15 residues.

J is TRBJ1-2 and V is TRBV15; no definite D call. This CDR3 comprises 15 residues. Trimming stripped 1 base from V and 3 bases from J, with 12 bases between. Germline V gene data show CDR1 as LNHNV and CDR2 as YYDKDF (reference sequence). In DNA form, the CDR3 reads TGTGCCACCAGCAGAGTTTCCTCTCAGGACTATGGCTACACCTTC. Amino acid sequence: CATSRVSSQDYGYTF.

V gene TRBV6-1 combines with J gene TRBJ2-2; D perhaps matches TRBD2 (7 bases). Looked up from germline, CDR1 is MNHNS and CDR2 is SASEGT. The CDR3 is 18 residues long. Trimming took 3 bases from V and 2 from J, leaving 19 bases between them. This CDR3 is CASSEVGGGGINTGELFF. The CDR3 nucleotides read TGTGCCAGCAGTGAGGTCGGGGGAGGGGGGATTAACACCGGGGAGCTGTTTTTT.

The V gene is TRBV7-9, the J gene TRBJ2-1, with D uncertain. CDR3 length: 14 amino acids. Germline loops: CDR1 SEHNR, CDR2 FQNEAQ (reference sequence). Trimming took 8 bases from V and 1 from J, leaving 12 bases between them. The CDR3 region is CASVPVVSYNEQFF. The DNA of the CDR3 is TGTGCCAGCGTCCCGGTCGTTTCCTACAATGAGCAGTTCTTC.

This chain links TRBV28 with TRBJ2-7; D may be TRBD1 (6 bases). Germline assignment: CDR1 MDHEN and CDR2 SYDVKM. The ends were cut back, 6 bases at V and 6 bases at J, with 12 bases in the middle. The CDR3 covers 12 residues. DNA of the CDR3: TGTGCCAGCAGGTCGTACAGGGCCGAGCAGTACTTC. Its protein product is CASRSYRAEQYF.

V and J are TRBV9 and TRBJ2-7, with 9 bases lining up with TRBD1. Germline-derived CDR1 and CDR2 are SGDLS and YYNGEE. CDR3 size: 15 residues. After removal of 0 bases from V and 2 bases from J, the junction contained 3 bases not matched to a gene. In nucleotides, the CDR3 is TGTGCCAGCAGCGTAGGCGGACAGGGGACCTACGAGCAGTACTTC. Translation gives CASSVGGQGTYEQYF.

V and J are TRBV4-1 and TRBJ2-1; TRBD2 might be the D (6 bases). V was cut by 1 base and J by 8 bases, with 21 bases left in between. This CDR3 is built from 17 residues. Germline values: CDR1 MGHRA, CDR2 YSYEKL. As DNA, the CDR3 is TGCGCCAGCAGCCAAGCGGGAGTTCTTCGGGTCGAGGATGAGCAGTTCTTC. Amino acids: CASSQAGVLRVEDEQFF.

The CDR3 DNA reads as TGTGCCAGCAGCAGACAGGGGTGGAACCAGCCCCAGCATTTT. As protein: CASSRQGWNQPQHF. The chain joins TRBV27 to TRBJ1-5; 8 nucleotides line up with TRBD1. The CDR3 extends over 14 amino acids. V dropped 6 bases and J dropped 7; count of bases not matched to a gene: 8. Germline-derived CDR1 and CDR2 are MNHEY and SMNVEV (reference sequence).

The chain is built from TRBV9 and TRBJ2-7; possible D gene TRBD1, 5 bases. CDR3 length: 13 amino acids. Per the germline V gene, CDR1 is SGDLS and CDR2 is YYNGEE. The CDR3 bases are TGTGCTTCGTCCCGGCAGGGTCCGGATGAGCAGTACTTC. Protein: CASSRQGPDEQYF.

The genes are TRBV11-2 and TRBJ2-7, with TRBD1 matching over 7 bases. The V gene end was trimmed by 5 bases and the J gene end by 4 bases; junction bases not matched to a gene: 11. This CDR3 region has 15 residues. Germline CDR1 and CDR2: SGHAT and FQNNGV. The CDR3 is CASSGLQDRLYEQYF. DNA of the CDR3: TGTGCCAGCAGCGGCCTTCAGGACAGGTTATACGAGCAGTACTTC.

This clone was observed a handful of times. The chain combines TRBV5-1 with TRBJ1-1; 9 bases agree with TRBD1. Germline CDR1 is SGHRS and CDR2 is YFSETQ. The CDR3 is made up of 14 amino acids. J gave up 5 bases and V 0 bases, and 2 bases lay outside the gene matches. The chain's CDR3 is CASSLGDRETEAFF. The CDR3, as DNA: TGCGCCAGCAGCTTGGGGGACAGGGAGACTGAAGCTTTCTTT.

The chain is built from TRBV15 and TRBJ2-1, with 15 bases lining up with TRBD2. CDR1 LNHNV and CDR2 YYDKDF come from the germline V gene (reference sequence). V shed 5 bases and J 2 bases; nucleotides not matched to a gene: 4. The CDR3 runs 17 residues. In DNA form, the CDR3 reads TGTGCCACCAGCCCACGGACTAGCGGGGGGGCCTACAATGAGCAGTTCTTC. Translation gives CATSPRTSGGAYNEQFF.

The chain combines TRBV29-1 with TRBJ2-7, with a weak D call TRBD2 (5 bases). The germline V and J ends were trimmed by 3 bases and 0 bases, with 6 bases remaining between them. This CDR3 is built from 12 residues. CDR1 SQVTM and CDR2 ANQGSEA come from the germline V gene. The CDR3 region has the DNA TGCAGCGTTGACGAGGGCTCCTACGAGCAGTACTTC. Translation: CSVDEGSYEQYF.

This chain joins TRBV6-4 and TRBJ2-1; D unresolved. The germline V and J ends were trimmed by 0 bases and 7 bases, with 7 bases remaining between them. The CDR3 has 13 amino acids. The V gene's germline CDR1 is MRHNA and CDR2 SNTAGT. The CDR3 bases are TGTGCCAGCAGTGACTCGAGGCAAAATGAGCAGTTCTTC. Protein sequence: CASSDSRQNEQFF.

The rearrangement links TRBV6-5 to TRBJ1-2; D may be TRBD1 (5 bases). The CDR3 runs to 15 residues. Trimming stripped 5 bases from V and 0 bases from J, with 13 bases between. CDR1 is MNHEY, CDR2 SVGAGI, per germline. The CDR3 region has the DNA TGTGCCAGCAGTAGCCCGACAGCCGCTAACTATGGCTACACCTTC. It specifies CASSSPTAANYGYTF.

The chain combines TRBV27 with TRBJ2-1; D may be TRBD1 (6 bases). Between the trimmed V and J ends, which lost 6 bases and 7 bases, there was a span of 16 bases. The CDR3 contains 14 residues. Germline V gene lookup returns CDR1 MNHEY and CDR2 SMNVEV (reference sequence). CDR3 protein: CASRKTGSGNEQFF. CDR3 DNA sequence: TGTGCCAGCAGGAAAACAGGGTCAGGGAATGAGCAGTTCTTC.

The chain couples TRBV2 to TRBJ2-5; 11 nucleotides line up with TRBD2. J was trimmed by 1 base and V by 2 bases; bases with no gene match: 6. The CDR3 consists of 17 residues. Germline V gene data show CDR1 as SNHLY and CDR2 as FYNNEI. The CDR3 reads CASSEFTSGSPQETQYF. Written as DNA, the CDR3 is TGTGCCAGCAGTGAATTTACTAGCGGGAGCCCCCAAGAGACCCAGTACTTC.

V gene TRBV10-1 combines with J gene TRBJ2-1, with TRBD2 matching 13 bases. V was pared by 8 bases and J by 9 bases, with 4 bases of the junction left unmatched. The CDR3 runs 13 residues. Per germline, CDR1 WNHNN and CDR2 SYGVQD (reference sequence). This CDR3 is CASGLAGVGEQFF. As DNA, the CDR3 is TGCGCCAGCGGACTAGCGGGAGTGGGTGAGCAGTTCTTC.

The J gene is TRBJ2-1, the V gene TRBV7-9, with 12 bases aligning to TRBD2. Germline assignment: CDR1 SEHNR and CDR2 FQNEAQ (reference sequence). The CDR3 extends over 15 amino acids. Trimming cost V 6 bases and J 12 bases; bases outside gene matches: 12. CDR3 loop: CASRTRLAGEGGQFF. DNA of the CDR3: TGTGCCAGCAGGACGAGACTAGCGGGGGAGGGTGGGCAGTTCTTC.

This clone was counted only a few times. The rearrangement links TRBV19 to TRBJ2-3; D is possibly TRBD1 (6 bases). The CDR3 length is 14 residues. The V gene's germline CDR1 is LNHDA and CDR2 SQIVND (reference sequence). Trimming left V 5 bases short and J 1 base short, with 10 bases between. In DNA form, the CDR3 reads TGTGCCAGTAGTGTAAACAGGGGCACAGATACGCAGTATTTT. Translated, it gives CASSVNRGTDTQYF. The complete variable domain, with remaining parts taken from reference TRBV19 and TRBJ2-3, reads DGGITQSPKYLFRKEGQNVTLSCEQNLNHDAMYWYRQDPGQGLRLIYYSQIVNDFQKGDIAEGYSVSREKKESFPLTVTSAQKNPTAFYLCASSVNRGTDTQYFGPGTRLTVL.

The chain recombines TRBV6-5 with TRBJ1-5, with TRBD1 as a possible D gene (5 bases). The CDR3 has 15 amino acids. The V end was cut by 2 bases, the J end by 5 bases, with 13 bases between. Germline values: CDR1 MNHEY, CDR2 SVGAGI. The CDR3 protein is CASSYGQGSDQPQHF. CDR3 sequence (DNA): TGTGCCAGCAGTTACGGGCAGGGTTCCGATCAGCCCCAGCATTTT.

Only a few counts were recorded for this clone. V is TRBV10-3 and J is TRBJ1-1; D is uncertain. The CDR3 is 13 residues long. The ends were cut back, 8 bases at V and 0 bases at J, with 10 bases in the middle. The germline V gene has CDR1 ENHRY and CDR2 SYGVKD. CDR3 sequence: CAIRLQLNTEAFF. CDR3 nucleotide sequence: TGTGCCATCCGCCTACAGTTGAACACTGAAGCTTTCTTT.

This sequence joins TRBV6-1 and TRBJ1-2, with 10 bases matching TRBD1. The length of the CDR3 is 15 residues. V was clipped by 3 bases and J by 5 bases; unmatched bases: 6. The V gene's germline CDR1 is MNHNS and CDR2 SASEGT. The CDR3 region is CASSETTGGSYGYTF. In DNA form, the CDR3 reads TGTGCCAGCAGTGAGACGACAGGGGGCTCGTATGGCTACACCTTC.

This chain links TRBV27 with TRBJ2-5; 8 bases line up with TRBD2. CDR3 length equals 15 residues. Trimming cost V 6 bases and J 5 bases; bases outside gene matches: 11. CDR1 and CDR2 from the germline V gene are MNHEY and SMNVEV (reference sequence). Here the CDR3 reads CASRWVSGSRETQYF. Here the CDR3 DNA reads TGTGCCAGCAGATGGGTGAGCGGGAGTAGGGAGACCCAGTACTTC.